The 23 T cell receptor beta chains reported below all come from one sample, sequenced in a study of shared clonotypes between healthy human individuals. The protocol was immunoSEQ multiplex PCR, while the TCRdb copy is restricted to in-frame clones and leaves out a portion. The sample consists of some 2,000,000 clones, approximately 94% of them appearing once. Material: naive CD4+ T cells sorted from blood. Subset specified: CD45RA+ positively selected. These TCRs come from a man aged 18 to 35 in good health.

In the case of this clone: Other nucleotide sequences in the sample specify the same CDR3. The rearrangement links TRBV5-4 to TRBJ2-7; 8 nucleotides line up with TRBD1. CDR1 SGHNT and CDR2 YYREEE come from the germline V gene (reference sequence). This CDR3 is 14 amino acids long. The J segment lost 1 base and the V segment lost 3 bases, leaving 3 bases of the junction unmatched. CDR3 protein: CASSSGTGSYEQYF. CDR3 DNA: TGTGCCAGCAGCTCAGGGACAGGTTCCTACGAGCAGTACTTC. The complete variable domain, with remaining parts taken from reference TRBV5-4 and TRBJ2-7, reads ETGVTQSPTHLIKTRGQQVTLRCSSQSGHNTVSWYQQALGQGPQFIFQYYREEENGRGNFPPRFSGLQFPNYSSELNVNALELDDSALYLCASSSGTGSYEQYFGPGTRLTVT.

The chain carries TRBV4-1 and TRBJ2-1, with 7 bases lining up with TRBD2. CDR3 length equals 16 residues. With 0 bases clipped from V and 8 bases from J, the junction kept 10 bases outside the gene matches. Per the germline V gene, CDR1 is MGHRA and CDR2 is YSYEKL. The DNA of the CDR3 is TGCGCCAGCAGCCAAGATAGCCACTTGCTAGCGGATGAGCAGTTCTTC. Translation: CASSQDSHLLADEQFF.

V gene TRBV6-6 combines with J gene TRBJ1-1; a weak D match, TRBD1 (6 bases). The germline gives CDR1 MNHNY, CDR2 SVGAGI (reference sequence). V was shortened by 7 bases and J by 8 bases, with 14 bases between the two germline ends. The CDR3 totals 12 residues. The CDR3 DNA reads as TGTGCCAGCAACCAAGGGGGGACCGAAGCTTTCTTT. Its protein is CASNQGGTEAFF.

The rearrangement joins TRBV5-1 to TRBJ2-2; 13 bases are shared with TRBD2. Germline values: CDR1 SGHRS, CDR2 YFSETQ. The junction had 4 bases not matched to a gene; V was cut back by 4 bases and J by 4 bases. CDR3 length equals 16 residues. In DNA, the CDR3 is TGCGCCAGCAGCAAACGGACTAGCGGGGGCACCGGGGAGCTGTTTTTT. Its translation is CASSKRTSGGTGELFF. Filled out from reference TRBV5-1 and TRBJ2-2, the complete variable domain reads KAGVTQTPRYLIKTRGQQVTLSCSPISGHRSVSWYQQTPGQGLQFLFEYFSETQRNKGNFPGRFSGRQFSNSRSEMNVSTLELGDSALYLCASSKRTSGGTGELFFGEGSRLTVL.

The V and J genes are TRBV6-6 and TRBJ1-2; D ambiguous. The V gene lost 7 bases and the J gene lost 7 bases, with 19 bases spanning the gap. This CDR3 has 14 amino acids. Germline assignment: CDR1 MNHNY and CDR2 SVGAGI (reference sequence). For the CDR3, the DNA is TGTGCCAGCAACCAACTCAAAGGGATCGGTGGCTACACCTTC. Translation: CASNQLKGIGGYTF.

Here the CDR3 DNA reads TGTGCCAGCAGTGCGGGAGATAGCAATCAGCCCCAGCATTTT. Protein: CASSAGDSNQPQHF. The rearrangement uses TRBV6-1 and TRBJ1-5, with unresolved D. This CDR3 has 14 amino acids. The germline V and J ends were trimmed by 4 bases and 0 bases, with 7 bases remaining between them. CDR1 MNHNS and CDR2 SASEGT come from the germline V gene.

The rearrangement links TRBV11-1 to TRBJ1-5, with 9 bases lining up with TRBD1. V trimming: 5 bases; J trimming: 6 bases; junction bases outside the gene matches: 2. In germline, CDR1 is SGHAT, CDR2 FQDESV (reference sequence). This CDR3 has 13 amino acids. This CDR3 is CASSRDRAQPQHF. Written as DNA, the CDR3 is TGTGCCAGCAGCCGGGACAGGGCTCAGCCCCAGCATTTT.

The genes are TRBV6-1 and TRBJ1-5; D may be TRBD1 (6 bases). The CDR3 totals 16 residues. Trimming stripped 0 bases from V and 6 bases from J, with 15 bases between. Germline CDR1 and CDR2: MNHNS and SASEGT. CDR3 in amino acids: CASSEAPAGGPQPQHF. Here the CDR3 DNA reads TGTGCCAGCAGTGAAGCCCCCGCGGGGGGCCCTCAGCCCCAGCATTTT.

This clone was counted a single time. The chain combines TRBV6-1 with TRBJ2-7; D uncertain. The ends were cut back, 8 bases at V and 12 bases at J, with 17 bases in the middle. From germline, CDR1 is MNHNS and CDR2 SASEGT. The CDR3 runs to 11 residues. The DNA of the CDR3 is TGTGCCAGCGTGATCCGAGACAATGCGTACTTC. Protein: CASVIRDNAYF.

As regards this clone: Additional DNA sequences in this sample encode the identical CDR3. This chain uses TRBV2 with TRBJ2-7, with D possibly being TRBD1 (6 bases). The germline V and J ends were trimmed by 6 bases and 0 bases, with 15 bases remaining between them. Germline lookup yields CDR1 SNHLY and CDR2 FYNNEI. This CDR3 has 15 amino acids. The CDR3 loop reads CASSPQGLSSYEQYF. The CDR3 coding sequence is TGTGCCAGCAGCCCACAGGGTCTAAGCTCCTACGAGCAGTACTTC.

CDR3 DNA sequence: TGTGTCACTCGCCGGGTACCTCACACAGATACGCAGTATTTT. Residues: CVTRRVPHTDTQYF. The rearrangement joins TRBV6-5 to TRBJ2-3, with D unclear. The CDR3 runs 14 residues. From germline, CDR1 is MNHEY and CDR2 SVGAGI.

The chain links TRBV5-1 to TRBJ2-1, with 10 bases identical to TRBD1. Looked up from germline, CDR1 is SGHRS and CDR2 is YFSETQ. This CDR3 comprises 15 residues. The ends lost 4 bases at V and 9 bases at J; junction bases unmatched: 10. The CDR3 coding sequence is TGCGCCAGCAGCCTGGACAGGGGGATACACGGTGAGCAGTTCTTC. Its protein product is CASSLDRGIHGEQFF.

This chain links TRBV11-2 with TRBJ2-7; D tentatively fits TRBD1 or TRBD2 (5 bases each). Trimming took off 0 bases at V and 7 bases at J, with 19 bases between the two ends. CDR3 size: 16 residues. Per the germline V gene, CDR1 is SGHAT and CDR2 is FQNNGV. The CDR3 protein is CASSLDPGTPSGEQYF. The CDR3 bases are TGTGCCAGCAGCTTAGATCCAGGGACGCCCTCCGGGGAGCAGTACTTC.

J is TRBJ1-5 and V is TRBV2; D not certain. The length of the CDR3 is 14 residues. Trimming left V 2 bases short and J 1 base short, with 6 bases between. Germline CDR1 reads SNHLY; CDR2 reads FYNNEI. The CDR3 nucleotides read TGTGCCAGCAGTGAATCACAGAGCAATCAGCCCCAGCATTTT. It yields the protein CASSESQSNQPQHF.

J is TRBJ1-1 and V is TRBV4-3; no firm D call. The CDR3 length is 13 residues. With 0 bases removed from V and 8 bases from J, the gap between germline ends came to 10 bases. From germline, CDR1 is LGHNA and CDR2 YSLEER. Written as DNA, the CDR3 is TGCGCCAGCAGCCAAGATCTCGTCCAAGAAGCTTTCTTT. It translates to CASSQDLVQEAFF.

The J gene is TRBJ1-2, the V gene TRBV29-1; 8 bases agree with TRBD1. This CDR3 is 13 amino acids long. Germline assignment: CDR1 SQVTM and CDR2 ANQGSEA. The V gene end was trimmed by 6 bases and the J gene end by 5 bases; junction bases not matched to a gene: 8. CDR3 in amino acids: CSVDRGESYGYTF. The CDR3 DNA is TGCAGCGTAGACAGGGGAGAAAGTTATGGCTACACCTTC.

V gene TRBV30 combines with J gene TRBJ1-6; 9 bases align to TRBD1. The CDR3 is 15 residues long. J gave up 6 bases and V 6 bases, and 9 bases lay outside the gene matches. Germline CDR1 reads GTSNPN; CDR2 reads SVGIG (reference sequence). The CDR3 sequence is CACPGEQGANSPLHF. In DNA form, the CDR3 reads TGTGCCTGCCCGGGGGAACAGGGGGCTAATTCACCCCTCCACTTT.

To note about this clone: Other DNA sequences in this sample translate to the same CDR3. The V call is TRBV9, the J call TRBJ2-3; 9 bases are shared with TRBD2. The CDR3 is 16 residues long. The ends lost 0 bases at V and 5 bases at J; junction bases unmatched: 7. CDR1 SGDLS and CDR2 YYNGEE come from the germline V gene. This CDR3 reads CASSVAGGGAKDTQYF. The CDR3 nucleotides read TGTGCCAGCAGCGTAGCTGGCGGGGGGGCTAAAGATACGCAGTATTTT.

V usage is TRBV6-5 and J usage is TRBJ1-1; D uncertain. V was clipped by 8 bases and J by 4 bases, with 14 bases between them. Germline CDR1 is MNHEY and CDR2 is SVGAGI. This CDR3 has 13 amino acids. CDR3 loop: CASEAGKSTEAFF. Here the CDR3 DNA reads TGTGCCAGCGAGGCTGGGAAGAGCACTGAAGCTTTCTTT.

This clone was detected once. The V call is TRBV4-1, the J call TRBJ2-7; D is perhaps TRBD1 (6 bases). V was trimmed by 0 bases and J by 2 bases, leaving 8 bases between them. Germline CDR1 MGHRA, CDR2 YSYEKL. The CDR3 is 14 amino acids. In DNA, the CDR3 is TGCGCCAGCAGCCAAGATAACAGGGCCTACGAGCAGTACTTC. It codes for CASSQDNRAYEQYF.

This chain uses TRBV5-1 with TRBJ2-1; 7 bases agree with TRBD2. The CDR3 contains 15 residues. The germline CDR1 and CDR2 sequences are SGHRS and YFSETQ. Written as DNA, the CDR3 is TGCGCTTCGCAGCGGGACTCGAGCTCCTACAATGAGCAGTTCTTC. This sequence encodes CASQRDSSSYNEQFF.

This clone was found once. The gene calls are TRBV4-1 and TRBJ2-7; D might be TRBD1 (6 bases). CDR1 is MGHRA and CDR2 is YSYEKL in the germline V gene. The CDR3 loop spans 13 amino acids. Trimming left V 4 bases short and J 5 bases short, with 12 bases between. CDR3: CASSRTVLNEQYF. CDR3 DNA: TGCGCCAGCAGCCGGACAGTACTAAACGAGCAGTACTTC.

J is TRBJ2-3 and V is TRBV5-1, with D perhaps TRBD1 or TRBD2 (7 bases each). Germline loops: CDR1 SGHRS, CDR2 YFSETQ. The CDR3 totals 15 residues. V lost 0 bases and J lost 4, with 12 bases in between. Here the CDR3 reads CASSLVTGRADTQYF. CDR3 sequence (DNA): TGCGCCAGCAGCTTGGTGACAGGGAGGGCAGATACGCAGTATTTT.